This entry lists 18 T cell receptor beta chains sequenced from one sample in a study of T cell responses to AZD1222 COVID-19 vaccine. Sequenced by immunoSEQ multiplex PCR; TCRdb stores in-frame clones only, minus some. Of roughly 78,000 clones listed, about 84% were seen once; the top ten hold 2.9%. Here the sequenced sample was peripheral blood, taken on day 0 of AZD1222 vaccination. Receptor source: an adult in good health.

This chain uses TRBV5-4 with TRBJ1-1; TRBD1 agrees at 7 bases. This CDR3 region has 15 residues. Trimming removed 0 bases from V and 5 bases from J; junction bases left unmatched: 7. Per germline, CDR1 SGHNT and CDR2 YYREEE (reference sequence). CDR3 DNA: TGTGCCAGCAGCTTGGGGCGACAGGGTACGACTGAAGCTTTCTTT. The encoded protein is CASSLGRQGTTEAFF.

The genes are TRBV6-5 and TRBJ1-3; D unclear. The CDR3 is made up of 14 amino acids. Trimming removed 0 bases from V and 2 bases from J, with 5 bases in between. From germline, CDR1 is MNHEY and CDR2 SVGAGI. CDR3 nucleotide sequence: TGTGCCAGCAGTTACTCGGAGCCTGGAAACACCATATATTTT. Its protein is CASSYSEPGNTIYF.

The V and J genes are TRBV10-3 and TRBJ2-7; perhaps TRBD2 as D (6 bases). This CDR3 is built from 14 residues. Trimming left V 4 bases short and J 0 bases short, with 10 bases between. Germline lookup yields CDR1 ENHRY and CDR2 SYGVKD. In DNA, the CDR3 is TGTGCCATCAGTGTTCCCGGGAGCTCCTACGAGCAGTACTTC. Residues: CAISVPGSSYEQYF.

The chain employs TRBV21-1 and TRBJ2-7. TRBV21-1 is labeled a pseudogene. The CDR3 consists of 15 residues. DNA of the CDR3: TGTGCCAGCAGCAAAGGTTTTGTGATGGGTTACGAGCAGTACTTC. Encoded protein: CASSKGFVMGYEQYF.

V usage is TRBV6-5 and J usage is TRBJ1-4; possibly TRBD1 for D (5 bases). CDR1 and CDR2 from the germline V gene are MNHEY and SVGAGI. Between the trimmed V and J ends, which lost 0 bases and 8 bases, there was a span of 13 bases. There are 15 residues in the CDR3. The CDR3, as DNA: TGTGCCAGCAGTTACTCGACCAGGGAGGAAGAAAAACTGTTTTTT. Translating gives CASSYSTREEEKLFF.

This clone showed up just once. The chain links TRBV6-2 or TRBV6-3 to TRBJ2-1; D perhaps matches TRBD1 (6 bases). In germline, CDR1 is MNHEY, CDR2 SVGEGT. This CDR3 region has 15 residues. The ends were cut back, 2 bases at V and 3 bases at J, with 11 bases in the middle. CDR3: CASSYRGQSYNEQFF. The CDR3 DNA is TGTGCCAGCAGTTACCGAGGACAGAGCTACAATGAGCAGTTCTTC.

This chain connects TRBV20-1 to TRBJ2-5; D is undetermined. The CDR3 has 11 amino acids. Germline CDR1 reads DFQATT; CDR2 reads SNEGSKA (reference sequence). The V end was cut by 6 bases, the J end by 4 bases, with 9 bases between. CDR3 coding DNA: TGCAGTGCAAGGACCGTAGAGACCCAGTACTTC. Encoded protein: CSARTVETQYF.

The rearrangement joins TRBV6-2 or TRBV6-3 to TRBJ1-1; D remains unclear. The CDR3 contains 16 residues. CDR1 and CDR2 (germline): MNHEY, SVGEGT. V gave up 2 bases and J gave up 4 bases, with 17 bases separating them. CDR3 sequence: CASSYVGKGRGTEAFF. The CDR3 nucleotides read TGTGCCAGCAGTTACGTAGGGAAAGGGCGGGGCACTGAAGCTTTCTTT.

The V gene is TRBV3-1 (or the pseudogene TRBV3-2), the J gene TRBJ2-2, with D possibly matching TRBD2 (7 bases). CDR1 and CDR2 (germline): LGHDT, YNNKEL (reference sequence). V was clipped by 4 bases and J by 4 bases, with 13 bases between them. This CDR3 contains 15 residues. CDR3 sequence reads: CASSPRGASTGELFF. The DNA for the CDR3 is TGTGCCAGCAGCCCCCGGGGGGCGAGCACCGGGGAGCTGTTTTTT.

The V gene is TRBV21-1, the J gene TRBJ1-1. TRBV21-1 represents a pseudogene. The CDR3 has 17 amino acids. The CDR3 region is CASSKARAGVGNTEAFF. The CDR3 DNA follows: TGTGCCAGCAGCAAAGCGAGGGCGGGGGTAGGGAACACTGAAGCTTTCTTT.

CDR3 nucleotide sequence: TGTGCCAGCAGCCCTAATACCCTAGCGAGCGGAGATACGCAGTATTTT. This translates into CASSPNTLASGDTQYF. The chain links TRBV7-8 to TRBJ2-3; weak D call: TRBD2 (6 bases). Trimming removed 5 bases from V and 5 bases from J, with 20 bases in between. CDR1 is SGHVS, CDR2 FQNEAQ, per germline. The length of the CDR3 is 16 residues.

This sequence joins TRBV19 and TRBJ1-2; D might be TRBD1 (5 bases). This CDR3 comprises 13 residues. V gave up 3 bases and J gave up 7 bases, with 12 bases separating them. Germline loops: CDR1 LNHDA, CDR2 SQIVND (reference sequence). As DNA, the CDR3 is TGTGCCAGTAGTATGGCCGCGAGGGGTGGCTACACCTTC. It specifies CASSMAARGGYTF.

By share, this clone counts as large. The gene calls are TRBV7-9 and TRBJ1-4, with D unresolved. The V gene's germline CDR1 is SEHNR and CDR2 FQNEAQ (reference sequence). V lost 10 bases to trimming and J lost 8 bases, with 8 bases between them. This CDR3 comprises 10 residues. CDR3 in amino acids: CATAGEKLFF. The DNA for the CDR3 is TGTGCCACCGCCGGGGAAAAACTGTTTTTT.

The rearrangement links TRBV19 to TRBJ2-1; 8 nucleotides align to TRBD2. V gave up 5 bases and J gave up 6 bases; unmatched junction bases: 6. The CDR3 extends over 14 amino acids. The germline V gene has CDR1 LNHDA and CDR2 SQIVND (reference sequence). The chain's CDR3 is CASSLREGRNEQFF. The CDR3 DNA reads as TGTGCCAGTAGTCTTCGGGAGGGTCGCAATGAGCAGTTCTTC. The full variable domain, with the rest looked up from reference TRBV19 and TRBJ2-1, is DGGITQSPKYLFRKEGQNVTLSCEQNLNHDAMYWYRQDPGQGLRLIYYSQIVNDFQKGDIAEGYSVSREKKESFPLTVTSAQKNPTAFYLCASSLREGRNEQFFGPGTRLTVL.

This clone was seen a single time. Here the CDR3 reads CASSPSHGGSYEQYF. For the CDR3, the DNA is TGTGCCAGTAGTCCCTCACATGGGGGGTCCTACGAGCAGTACTTC. The chain has TRBV19 and TRBJ2-7, with D possibly TRBD2 on 6 matching bases. This CDR3 has 15 amino acids. CDR1 is LNHDA and CDR2 is SQIVND in the germline V gene (reference sequence). Between the trimmed V and J ends, which lost 5 bases and 1 base, there was a span of 15 bases.

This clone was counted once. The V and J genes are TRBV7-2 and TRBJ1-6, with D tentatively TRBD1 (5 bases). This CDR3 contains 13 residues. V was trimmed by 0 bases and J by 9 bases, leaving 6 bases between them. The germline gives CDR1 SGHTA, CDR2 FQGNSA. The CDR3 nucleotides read TGTGCCAGCAGCTTAGCGCAGGGTTCACCCCTCCACTTT. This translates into CASSLAQGSPLHF.

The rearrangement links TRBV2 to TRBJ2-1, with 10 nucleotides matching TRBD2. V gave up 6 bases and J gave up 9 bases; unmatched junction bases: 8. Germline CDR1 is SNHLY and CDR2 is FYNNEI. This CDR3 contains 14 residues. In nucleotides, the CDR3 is TGTGCCAGCAGAATAGCGGGGGGCGCAGGTGAGCAGTTCTTC. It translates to CASRIAGGAGEQFF.

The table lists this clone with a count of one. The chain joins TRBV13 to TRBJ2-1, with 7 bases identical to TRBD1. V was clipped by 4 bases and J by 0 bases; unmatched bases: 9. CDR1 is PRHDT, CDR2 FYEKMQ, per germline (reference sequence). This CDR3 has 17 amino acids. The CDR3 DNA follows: TGTGCCAGCAGCTCAAGGGACAGCGAGAGCTCCTACAATGAGCAGTTCTTC. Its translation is CASSSRDSESSYNEQFF. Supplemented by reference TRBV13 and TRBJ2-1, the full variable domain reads AAGVIQSPRHLIKEKRETATLKCYPIPRHDTVYWYQQGPGQDPQFLISFYEKMQSDKGSIPDRFSAQQFSDYHSELNMSSLELGDSALYFCASSSRDSESSYNEQFFGPGTRLTVL.